Listed here are 15 T cell receptor beta chains from one sample, sequenced in a study of cytomegalovirus exposure and HLA in healthy donors. Repertoires were generated with immunoSEQ multiplex PCR, while TCRdb's copy carries only in-frame clones and drops some. The sample has under 250,000 clones; 70% to 90% are singletons. The specimen sequenced was PBMCs. The receptors derive from a young woman in good health and CMV-seronegative.

Only one count was recorded for this clone. The chain recombines TRBV7-8 with TRBJ1-3; D gene unclear. Per germline, CDR1 SGHVS and CDR2 FQNEAQ. The CDR3 runs to 17 residues. The ends were cut back, 3 bases at V and 0 bases at J, with 15 bases in the middle. CDR3 nucleotides: TGTGCCAGCAGCTTGGGGTTTGGGCTGACCTCTGGAAACACCATATATTTT. Translated: CASSLGFGLTSGNTIYF.

The table lists this clone with a count of one. The chain joins TRBV30 to TRBJ1-2; D ambiguous. The CDR3 loop spans 14 amino acids. CDR1 GTSNPN and CDR2 SVGIG come from the germline V gene (reference sequence). V was shortened by 0 bases and J by 5 bases, with 13 bases between the two germline ends. For the CDR3, the DNA is TGTGCCTGGAGTGTAAATGCCGCGGCGTATGGCTACACCTTC. Protein sequence: CAWSVNAAAYGYTF.

The chain couples TRBV5-6 to TRBJ2-7; 7 positions match TRBD1. Germline V lookup: CDR1 SGHDT, CDR2 YYEEEE. V lost 0 bases, J lost 9 bases, and 6 bases stayed unmatched. The CDR3 consists of 13 residues. The CDR3 sequence is CASSLGDSPGQYF. The CDR3 DNA sequence: TGTGCCAGCAGCTTGGGGGACAGCCCAGGGCAGTACTTC.

The J gene is TRBJ1-3, the V gene TRBV19; D unresolved. From germline, CDR1 is LNHDA and CDR2 SQIVND (reference sequence). There are 12 residues in the CDR3. The V end was cut by 0 bases, the J end by 6 bases, with 3 bases between. The CDR3 sequence: CASSIDENTIYF. The CDR3 DNA reads TGTGCCAGTAGTATAGATGAAAACACCATATATTTT.

This chain uses TRBV9 with TRBJ2-7; D is uncertain. The CDR3 covers 11 residues. CDR1 and CDR2 (germline): SGDLS, YYNGEE. V was trimmed by 4 bases and J by 5 bases, leaving 7 bases between them. Written as DNA, the CDR3 is TGTGCCAGCAGCCCCTGGGACGAGCAGTACTTC. This encodes CASSPWDEQYF.

The rearrangement links TRBV27 to TRBJ1-6; 8 bases fit TRBD1. V lost 1 base, J lost 10 bases, and 6 bases stayed unmatched. Germline-derived CDR1 and CDR2 are MNHEY and SMNVEV (reference sequence). The CDR3 runs 15 residues. The chain's CDR3 is CASSLYRGAGSPLHF. CDR3 nucleotide sequence: TGTGCCAGCAGTTTATACAGGGGGGCAGGGTCACCCCTCCACTTT.

This sequence joins TRBV16 and TRBJ2-1; 8 bases fit TRBD1. This CDR3 spans 16 amino acids. Germline values: CDR1 KGHSY, CDR2 FQNENV. V shed 3 bases and J 3 bases; nucleotides not matched to a gene: 7. CDR3 coding DNA: TGTGCCAGCAGCCACCTGGACAGGGATCGCTACAATGAGCAGTTCTTC. This encodes CASSHLDRDRYNEQFF. The full variable domain, in which reference TRBV16 and TRBJ2-1 provide the parts outside the CDR3, is GEEVAQTPKHLVRGEGQKAKLYCAPIKGHSYVFWYQQVLKNEFKFLISFQNENVFDETGMPKERFSAKCLPNSPCSLEIQATKLEDSAVYFCASSHLDRDRYNEQFFGPGTRLTVL.

The chain recombines TRBV27 with TRBJ1-2; no firm D call. Germline V gene data show CDR1 as MNHEY and CDR2 as SMNVEV (reference sequence). CDR3 length: 13 amino acids. Trimming took off 4 bases at V and 5 bases at J, with 11 bases between the two ends. CDR3 in DNA: TGTGCCAGCAGTTCGACGGGCCTTTATGGCTACACCTTC. As protein: CASSSTGLYGYTF.

This chain connects TRBV6-5 to TRBJ2-1; 7 bases fit TRBD1. Germline V gives CDR1 MNHEY, CDR2 SVGAGI. V gave up 7 bases and J gave up 2 bases; unmatched junction bases: 5. This CDR3 has 14 residues. CDR3 nucleotide sequence: TGTGCCAGCAATCGGGACAGAGCCTACAATGAGCAGTTCTTC. This translates into CASNRDRAYNEQFF.

This chain connects TRBV30 to TRBJ2-7; 9 nucleotides match TRBD1. Germline CDR1 is GTSNPN and CDR2 is SVGIG (reference sequence). Germline trimming cut 3 bases from V and 3 bases from J; bases unmatched to any gene: 9. The CDR3 consists of 15 residues. Here the CDR3 reads CAWRATGTGLYEQYF. The DNA of the CDR3 is TGTGCCTGGAGAGCAACCGGGACAGGGCTCTACGAGCAGTACTTC. Full variable domain (missing parts from reference TRBV30 and TRBJ2-7): SQTIHQWPATLVQPVGSPLSLECTVEGTSNPNLYWYRQAAGRGLQLLFYSVGIGQISSEVPQNLSASRPQDRQFILSSKKLLLSDSGFYLCAWRATGTGLYEQYFGPGTRLTVT.

The rearrangement joins TRBV20-1 to TRBJ1-5; 7 nucleotides align to TRBD1. V shed 4 bases and J 11 bases; nucleotides not matched to a gene: 5. There are 11 residues in the CDR3. Germline CDR1 reads DFQATT; CDR2 reads SNEGSKA (reference sequence). The CDR3: CSANRGMAQHF. DNA of the CDR3: TGCAGTGCTAACAGGGGAATGGCCCAGCATTTT.

V usage is TRBV27 and J usage is TRBJ1-2; D ambiguous. The V and J ends lost 4 bases and 5 bases respectively, with 23 bases between them. Looked up from germline, CDR1 is MNHEY and CDR2 is SMNVEV (reference sequence). This CDR3 is 17 amino acids long. The CDR3 loop reads CASSSGPSLGFWYGYTF. In DNA form, the CDR3 reads TGTGCCAGCAGTTCAGGCCCGAGTTTGGGGTTCTGGTATGGCTACACCTTC.

This clone was detected once. The chain uses TRBV14 and TRBJ2-1; 9 positions agree with TRBD1. Germline-derived CDR1 and CDR2 are SGHDN and FVKESK. The CDR3 extends over 13 amino acids. V lost 4 bases to trimming and J lost 6 bases; unmatched junction nucleotides: 1. CDR3 DNA sequence: TGTGCCAGCAGCCCGGACAGGGGCAATGAGCAGTTCTTC. Its translation is CASSPDRGNEQFF.

The rearrangement links TRBV6-1 to TRBJ2-3; 9 nucleotides align to TRBD2. This CDR3 comprises 14 residues. Trimming cost V 9 bases and J 2 bases; bases outside gene matches: 6. Germline-derived CDR1 and CDR2 are MNHNS and SASEGT. CDR3 nucleotides: TGTGCCAGTGTGGCGGGAGGGGTCACAGATACGCAGTATTTT. Translated, it gives CASVAGGVTDTQYF.

The chain carries TRBV9 and TRBJ1-2, with 9 bases aligning to TRBD1. There are 15 residues in the CDR3. Germline V gene data show CDR1 as SGDLS and CDR2 as YYNGEE. Losses at the gene ends were 2 bases for V and 5 bases for J; bases not matched to a gene: 7. The CDR3 protein is CASSVTGGRSYGYTF. CDR3 bases: TGTGCCAGCAGCGTCACAGGGGGCAGGAGTTATGGCTACACCTTC.